What follows describes a single T cell receptor (beta chain). The CDR3 has 16 residues. Germline trimming cut 4 bases from V and 7 bases from J; bases unmatched to any gene: 6. Germline V gives CDR1 MNHEY, CDR2 SMNVEV (reference sequence). These data come from a study of blood T cell repertoires in COVID-19. The protocol was immunoSEQ multiplex PCR, while the TCRdb copy is restricted to in-frame clones and leaves out a portion. The sample includes fewer than 200,000 clones, 60% to 80% of them seen just once. The chain carries TRBV27 and TRBJ2-1; 14 bases align to TRBD2. The TCR originated in a woman in her sixties or seventies with acute or convalescent COVID-19. Material for sequencing was peripheral blood. CDR3 bases: TGTGCCAGCAGTTCCTCCGGGACTAGCGGGAGAAATGAGCAGTTCTTC. The encoded protein is CASSSSGTSGRNEQFF.